The clone carrying this TCR beta chain was detected once. The data stem from a study of T cells in localized non-small cell lung cancer. Germline assignment: CDR1 MNHEY and CDR2 SMNVEV (reference sequence). The CDR3 extends over 17 amino acids. Trimming removed 5 bases from V and 6 bases from J; junction bases left unmatched: 14. TCRdb keeps only in-frame clones here, not all; method: immunoSEQ multiplex PCR. The sample lists approximately 30,000 clones, 86% occurring once. The material sequenced was peripheral blood, taken before any cancer treatment. This chain joins TRBV27 and TRBJ1-2; 11 positions agree with TRBD1. The sequence derives from a male donor older than 55 with stage III lung adenocarcinoma. The CDR3 nucleotides read TGTGCCAGCAGTCCGTGGGGGGACAGGGGGAAGATGGATGGCTACACCTTC. It codes for CASSPWGDRGKMDGYTF.